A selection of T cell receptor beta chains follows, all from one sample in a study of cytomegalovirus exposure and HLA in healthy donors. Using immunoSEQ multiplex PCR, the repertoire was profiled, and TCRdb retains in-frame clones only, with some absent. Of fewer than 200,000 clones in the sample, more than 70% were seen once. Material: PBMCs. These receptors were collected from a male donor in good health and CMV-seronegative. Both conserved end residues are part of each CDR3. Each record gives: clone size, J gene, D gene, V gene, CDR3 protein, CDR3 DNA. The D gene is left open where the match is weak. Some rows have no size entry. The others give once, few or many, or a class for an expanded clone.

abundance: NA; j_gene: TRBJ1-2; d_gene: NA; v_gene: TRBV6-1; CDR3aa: CASSPTDKDGYTF; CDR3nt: TGTGCCAGCAGTCCGACAGACAAAGATGGCTACACCTTC
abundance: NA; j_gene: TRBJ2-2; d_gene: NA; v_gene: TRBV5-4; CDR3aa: CASSLALKNTGELFF; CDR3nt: TGTGCCAGCAGCTTGGCACTAAAGAACACCGGGGAGCTGTTTTTT
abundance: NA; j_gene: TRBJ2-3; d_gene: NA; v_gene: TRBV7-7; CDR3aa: CASSLVEGAQYF; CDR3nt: TGTGCCAGCAGCTTAGTTGAGGGAGCGCAGTATTTT
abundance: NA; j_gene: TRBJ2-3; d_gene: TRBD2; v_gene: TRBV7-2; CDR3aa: CASSLASPGLAGPDTQYF; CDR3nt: TGTGCCAGCAGCTTAGCCTCACCGGGACTAGCGGGACCAGATACGCAGTATTTT
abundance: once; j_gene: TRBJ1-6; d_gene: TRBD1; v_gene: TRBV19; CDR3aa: CASSIRQGDNSPLHF; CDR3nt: TGTGCCAGTAGTATACGACAGGGGGATAATTCACCCCTCCACTTT
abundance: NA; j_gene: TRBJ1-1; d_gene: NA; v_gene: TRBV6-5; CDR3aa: CASSYSGGTEAFF; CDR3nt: TGTGCCAGCAGTTACTCAGGGGGCACTGAAGCTTTCTTT
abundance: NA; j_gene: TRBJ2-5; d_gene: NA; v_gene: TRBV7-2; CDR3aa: CASSLSTGSQTQYF; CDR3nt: TGTGCCAGCAGCTTAAGTACGGGAAGTCAGACCCAGTACTTC
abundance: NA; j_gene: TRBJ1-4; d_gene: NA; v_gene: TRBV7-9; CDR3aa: CASSLGGSGLLGEKLFF; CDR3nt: TGTGCCAGCAGCTTGGGGGGATCAGGGCTGCTTGGTGAAAAACTGTTTTTT
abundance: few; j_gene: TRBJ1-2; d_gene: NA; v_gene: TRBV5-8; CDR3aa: CASSLIGTSNYGYTF; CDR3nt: TGTGCCAGCAGCTTGATCGGGACATCAAACTATGGCTACACCTTC
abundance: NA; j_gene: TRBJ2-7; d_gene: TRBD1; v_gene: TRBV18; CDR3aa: CANSATGGFYEQYF; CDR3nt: TGTGCCAACTCAGCGACAGGGGGCTTCTACGAGCAGTACTTC
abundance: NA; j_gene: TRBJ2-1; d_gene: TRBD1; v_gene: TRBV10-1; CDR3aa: CASRPTRDRGFNEQFF; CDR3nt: TGCGCCAGCAGACCCACCCGGGACAGGGGATTCAATGAGCAGTTCTTC
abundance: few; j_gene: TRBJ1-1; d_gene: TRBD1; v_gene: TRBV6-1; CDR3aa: CASSDRQGQGEAFF; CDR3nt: TGTGCCAGCAGTGATCGACAGGGGCAGGGTGAAGCTTTCTTT
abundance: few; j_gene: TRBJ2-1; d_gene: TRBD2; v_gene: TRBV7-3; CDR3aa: CASSVRLAGHNEQFF; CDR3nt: TGTGCCAGCAGCGTAAGACTAGCGGGCCACAATGAGCAGTTCTTC
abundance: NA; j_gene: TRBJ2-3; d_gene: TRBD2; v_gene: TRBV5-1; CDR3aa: CASSGTSGRVQGQYF; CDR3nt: TGCGCCAGCAGCGGAACTAGCGGGAGGGTACAGGGGCAGTATTTT
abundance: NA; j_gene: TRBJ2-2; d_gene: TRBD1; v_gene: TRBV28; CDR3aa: CASSAPGQGAGELFF; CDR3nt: TGTGCCAGCAGTGCTCCGGGACAGGGGGCCGGGGAGCTGTTTTTT
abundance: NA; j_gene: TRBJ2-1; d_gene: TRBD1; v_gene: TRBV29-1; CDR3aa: CSVELSGTGGFF; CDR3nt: TGCAGCGTCGAATTATCCGGGACAGGGGGATTCTTC
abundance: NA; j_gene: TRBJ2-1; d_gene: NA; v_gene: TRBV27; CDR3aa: CASTRMGAGSYNEQFF; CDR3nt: TGTGCCAGCACCCGCATGGGAGCGGGCAGTTACAATGAGCAGTTCTTC
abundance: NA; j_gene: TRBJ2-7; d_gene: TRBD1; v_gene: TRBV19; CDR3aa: CASSHGTGSYEQYF; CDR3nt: TGTGCCAGTAGCCATGGGACAGGGAGCTACGAGCAGTACTTC
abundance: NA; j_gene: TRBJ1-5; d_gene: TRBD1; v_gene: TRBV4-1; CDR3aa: CASSFAGGAQPQHF; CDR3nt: TGCGCCAGCAGCTTTGCAGGGGGCGCTCAGCCCCAGCATTTT
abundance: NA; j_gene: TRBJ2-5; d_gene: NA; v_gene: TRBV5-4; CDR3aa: CASSRSGGAETQYF; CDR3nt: TGTGCCAGCAGCCGATCCGGGGGTGCGGAGACCCAGTACTTC
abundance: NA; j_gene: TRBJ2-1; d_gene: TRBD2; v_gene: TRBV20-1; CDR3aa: CSASLAEQFF; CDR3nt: TGCAGTGCCTCACTAGCGGAGCAGTTCTTC
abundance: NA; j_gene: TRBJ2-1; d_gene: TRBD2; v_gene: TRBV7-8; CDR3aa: CASTTAGGWFF; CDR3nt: TGTGCCAGCACCACAGCGGGGGGATGGTTCTTC
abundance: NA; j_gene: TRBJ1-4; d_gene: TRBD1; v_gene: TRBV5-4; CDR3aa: CASSQGQAGEKLFF; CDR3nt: TGTGCCAGCAGCCAAGGACAGGCCGGTGAAAAACTGTTTTTT
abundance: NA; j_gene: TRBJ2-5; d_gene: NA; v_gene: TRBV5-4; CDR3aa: CASSARGAGETQYF; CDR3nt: TGTGCCAGCAGCGCCAGGGGGGCCGGGGAGACCCAGTACTTC
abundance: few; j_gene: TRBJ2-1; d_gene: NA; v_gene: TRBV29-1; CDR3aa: CSVLKQHNEQFF; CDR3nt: TGCAGCGTCCTCAAGCAACACAATGAGCAGTTCTTC
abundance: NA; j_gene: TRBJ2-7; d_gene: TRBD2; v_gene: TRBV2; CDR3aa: CASTSTDLGLAGTVGEQYF; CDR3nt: TGTGCCAGCACCTCCACAGATCTGGGACTAGCGGGAACCGTCGGCGAGCAGTACTTC
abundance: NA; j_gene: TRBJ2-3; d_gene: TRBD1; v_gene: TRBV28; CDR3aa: CASSSGQGTDTQYF; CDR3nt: TGTGCCAGCAGTTCGGGACAGGGCACAGATACGCAGTATTTT
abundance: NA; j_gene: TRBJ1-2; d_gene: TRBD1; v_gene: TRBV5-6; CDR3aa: CASSLLGTGGYGYTF; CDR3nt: TGTGCCAGCAGCCTGCTGGGGACAGGGGGCTATGGCTACACCTTC
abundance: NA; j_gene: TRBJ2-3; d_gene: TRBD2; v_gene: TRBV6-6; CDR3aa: CASSPREASTDTQYF; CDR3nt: TGTGCCAGCAGCCCCCGGGAGGCTAGCACAGATACGCAGTATTTT
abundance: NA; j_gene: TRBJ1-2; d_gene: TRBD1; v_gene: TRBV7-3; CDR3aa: CASSLGTGGDGYTF; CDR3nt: TGTGCCAGCAGCTTAGGGACAGGGGGCGATGGCTACACCTTC
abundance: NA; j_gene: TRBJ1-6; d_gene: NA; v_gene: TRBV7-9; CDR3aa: CSSSTYREPLHF; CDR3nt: TGTTCCAGCAGCACCTACAGGGAGCCCCTCCACTTT
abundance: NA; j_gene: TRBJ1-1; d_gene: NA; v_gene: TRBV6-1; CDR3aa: CASTIGTEAFF; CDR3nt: TGTGCCAGCACTATCGGCACTGAAGCTTTCTTT
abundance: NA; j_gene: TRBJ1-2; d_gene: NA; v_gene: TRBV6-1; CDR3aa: CASSEEIAVGFRMTYGYTF; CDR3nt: TGTGCCAGCAGTGAAGAGATTGCTGTTGGCTTTAGAATGACTTATGGCTACACCTTC
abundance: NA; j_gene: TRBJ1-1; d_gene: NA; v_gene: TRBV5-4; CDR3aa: CASSPETVTRGTEAFF; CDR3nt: TGTGCCAGCAGCCCCGAAACTGTAACAAGGGGCACTGAAGCTTTCTTT
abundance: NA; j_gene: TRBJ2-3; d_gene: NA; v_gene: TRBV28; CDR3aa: CASSLMGEVESDTQYF; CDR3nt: TGTGCCAGCAGTCTGATGGGGGAGGTCGAGTCGGATACGCAGTATTTT
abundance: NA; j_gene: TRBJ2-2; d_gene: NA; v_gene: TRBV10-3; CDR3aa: CATNQHITAGGAGELFF; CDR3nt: TGTGCCACCAACCAGCACATTACGGCGGGTGGCGCCGGGGAGCTGTTTTTT
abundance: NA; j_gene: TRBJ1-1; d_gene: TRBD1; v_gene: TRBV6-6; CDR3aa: CASSQLQGAGTEAFF; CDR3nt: TGTGCCAGCAGTCAGCTTCAGGGGGCGGGTACTGAAGCTTTCTTT